The rows below give T cell receptor beta chains drawn from one sample of a study of molecular identifiers for immune sequencing clone quantification. TCRdb fed the PCR reads into MiXCR, producing one record per CDR3 protein. The sample contains tens of thousands of distinct CDR3 sequences, about a fifth of which appear only once. Sequencing used naive CD8+ T cells from blood, with Jurkat cell RNA spiked in. These receptors all come from a human donor in good health. Some libraries in this study had Jurkat cell RNA spiked in. Each CDR3 is given with its conserved first and last residue. A D gene is named only where the DNA matches it firmly. Clone size appears in some rows only: once, few, many, or a class for an expanded clone.

size,J,D,V,DNA,CDR3
many,TRBJ1-6,.,TRBV9,TGTGCCAGCAGCCTGGGAGAACAGAGCAACTTCTATAATTCACCCCTCCACTTT,CASSLGEQSNFYNSPLHF
many,TRBJ2-1,.,TRBV7-2,TGTGCCAGCAGCTTAGTGGGCTACCAGACCTACAATGAGCAGTTCTTC,CASSLVGYQTYNEQFF
many,TRBJ2-7,.,TRBV20-1,TGCAGTGCTAGAGTTTGGAGGGACGCATACTCCTACGAGCAGTACTTC,CSARVWRDAYSYEQYF
.,TRBJ1-4,.,TRBV7-4,TGTGCCAGCACCCCGGTACTGTTTTTT,CASTPVLFF
many,TRBJ2-7,TRBD2,TRBV5-1,TGCGCCAGCAGCTTGGTCGGCGGGAGGGGGTACGAGCAGTACTTC,CASSLVGGRGYEQYF
.,TRBJ2-1,TRBD2,TRBV29-1,TGCAGCGTGCTAGTAGCGGGAGGGCAGAGATACAATGAGCAGTTCTTC,CSVLVAGGQRYNEQFF
.,TRBJ2-7,.,TRBV4-1,TGCGCCAGCAGCCAAGCCCGGGACTCTTACGAGCAGTACTTC,CASSQARDSYEQYF
many,TRBJ1-4,.,TRBV6-1,.,CASSSSPRGPNEKLFF
many,TRBJ2-1,.,TRBV19,TGTGCCAGTAGTATAGCAGGGAATGAGCAGTTCTTC,CASSIAGNEQFF
.,TRBJ1-5,.,TRBV20-1,TGCAGTGCGAGTTGTAGTAATCAGCCCCAGCATTTC,CSASCSNQPQHF
.,TRBJ2-7,TRBD1,TRBV7-2,TGTGCCAGCAGCTTAGATATCCAGGGGGCCGGCTACGAGCAGTACTTC,CASSLDIQGAGYEQYF
many,TRBJ2-3,.,TRBV7-9,TGTGCCAGCAGCGAGGGTTCAGATACGCAGTATTTT,CASSEGSDTQYF
many,TRBJ2-3,TRBD1,TRBV5-1,TGCGCCAGCGCCCTAGGACAGGCCCTCACAGATACGCAGTATTTT,CASALGQALTDTQYF
many,TRBJ2-7,.,TRBV28,TGTGCCAGCAGCCCAACGGCAGGCAGCTCCTACGAGCAGTACTTC,CASSPTAGSSYEQYF
many,TRBJ2-6,TRBD2,TRBV19,TGTGCCAGTAGCCTGGGAGGGGCTGGGGCCAACGTCCTGACTTTC,CASSLGGAGANVLTF
many,TRBJ2-3,.,TRBV27,TGTGCCAGCAGTTTAAATCTGAGGGAGGTGACAGATACGCAGTATTTT,CASSLNLREVTDTQYF
many,TRBJ2-3,.,TRBV14,TGTGCCAGCAGCCACCGGGGCTTTCGGCAGTATTTT,CASSHRGFRQYF
many,TRBJ1-2,.,TRBV7-6,TGTGCCAGCAGCCCCCCGGGGTGGGGGAGCTATGGCTACACCTTC,CASSPPGWGSYGYTF
many,TRBJ1-1,.,TRBV18,TGTGCCAGCTCACCACCCAACAGTGAAATGAACACTGAAGCTTTCTTT,CASSPPNSEMNTEAFF
many,TRBJ1-2,.,TRBV29-1,TGCAGCGTTGATGAGGATTTCTATGGCTACACCTTC,CSVDEDFYGYTF
many,TRBJ2-7,TRBD2,TRBV12-3/TRBV12-4,TGTGCCAGCAGAATAGCGGGGTCGACTCTCGAGCAGTACTTC,CASRIAGSTLEQYF
few,TRBJ2-7,.,TRBV7-9,TGTGCCAGCAGCTTGGAAGGCTACGGGATTTGGTACTTC,CASSLEGYGIWYF
many,TRBJ2-7,TRBD1,TRBV7-9,TGTGCCAGCAGCTTATCTACGGGACAGCTGTACGAGCAGTACTTC,CASSLSTGQLYEQYF
many,TRBJ2-7,.,TRBV7-2,TGTGCCAGCAGCTTAGAGGCGGCGAGCTACGAGCAGTACTTC,CASSLEAASYEQYF
many,TRBJ1-5,.,TRBV2,TGTGCCAGCAGCGGGACATCCGATAGCAATCAGCCCCAGCATTTT,CASSGTSDSNQPQHF
many,TRBJ1-2,TRBD1,TRBV19,TGTGCCAGTAGTCCGGGACAGTTTAACTATGGCTACACCTTC,CASSPGQFNYGYTF
many,TRBJ1-2,.,TRBV3-2,TGTGCCAGCAGCCAAGGCTCTGGGACGTGTGATGACAGACATGTCTACACCTTC,CASSQGSGTCDDRHVYTF
many,TRBJ2-2,.,TRBV2,TGTGCCAGCACGGGAGAAACCGGGGAGCTGTTTTTT,CASTGETGELFF
.,TRBJ1-6,.,TRBV20-1,TGCAGTGCTAGAGAATACCTAAAGGGGTATAATTCACCCCTCCACTTT,CSAREYLKGYNSPLHF
many,TRBJ2-7,.,TRBV16,TGTGCCAGCAGCCAAACAGGGCGGGGCGGCGAGCAGTACTTC,CASSQTGRGGEQYF
many,TRBJ1-5,.,TRBV7-7,TGTGCCAGCAGCCCAGAGAAAAAGATTCCAAAAACTGGCAATCAGCCCCAGCATTTT,CASSPEKKIPKTGNQPQHF
.,TRBJ2-1,TRBD2,TRBV29-1,TGCAGCGGTGTTTTGGCTAGCGGGAGCTACAATGAGCAGTTCTTC,CSGVLASGSYNEQFF
many,TRBJ1-5,TRBD1,TRBV9,TGTGCCAGCAGCGAAGGACAGGTTGGCAATCAGCCCCAGCATTTT,CASSEGQVGNQPQHF
many,TRBJ2-7,.,TRBV13,TGTGCCAGCAGCTTAGAGGGTTACGAGCAGTACTTC,CASSLEGYEQYF
many,TRBJ2-3,TRBD2,TRBV6-1,TGCGCTGGGTCATCCAGCGGGAGTTCAGATACGCAGTATTTT,CAGSSSGSSDTQYF
many,TRBJ1-4,.,TRBV29-1,TGCAGCGTTGTAGGCAGATCAACTAATGAAAAACTGTTTTTT,CSVVGRSTNEKLFF
many,TRBJ2-1,.,TRBV12-3/TRBV12-4,TGTGCCAGCAGTTTACTAGAGCAGTTCTTC,CASSLLEQFF
many,TRBJ2-3,TRBD1,TRBV6-2/TRBV6-3,TGTGCCAGCAGTTGGGACAGTAGCACAGATACGCAGTATTTT,CASSWDSSTDTQYF
many,TRBJ1-6,TRBD1,TRBV20-1,TGCAGTGCTAGAGATATTACAGGGGATAGTTCACCCCTCCACTTT,CSARDITGDSSPLHF
many,TRBJ2-5,TRBD2,TRBV5-4,TGTGCCAGCAGCTTGGCCCCAGCGGGGTACCAAGAGACCCAGTACTTC,CASSLAPAGYQETQYF
.,TRBJ1-1,.,TRBV10-3,TGTGCCATCAGTGAGTTTGACACTGAAGCTTTCTTT,CAISEFDTEAFF